This is a list of T cell receptor beta chains from one sample in a study of cytomegalovirus exposure and HLA in healthy donors. The method was immunoSEQ multiplex PCR; TCRdb's version includes in-frame clones alone and lacks a portion of them. The sample records about 170,000 clones, approximately 67% being singletons. Sequencing was carried out using PBMCs. These receptors were obtained from a man aged 35-49 years in good health and CMV-seronegative. Each CDR3 is given with its conserved first and last residue. Fields, in order: CDR3 protein, CDR3 DNA, clone size, J gene, D gene, V gene. A D gene is named only where the DNA matches it firmly. Size is omitted from some rows. Given values are once, few, many or a class for expanded clones.

CDR3: CASSYSGTGVSYEQYF; DNA: TGTGCCAGCAGTTACTCAGGGACAGGGGTCTCCTACGAGCAGTACTTC; size: few; J: TRBJ2-7; D: TRBD1; V: TRBV6-5
CDR3: CASSLDAGGFGAFF; DNA: TGTGCCAGCAGCTTAGATGCGGGGGGTTTCGGCGCTTTCTTT; size: few; J: TRBJ1-1; D: .; V: TRBV7-9
CDR3: CASSLQGRPEEQYF; DNA: TGTGCCAGCAGCTTACAGGGGCGCCCGGAGGAGCAGTACTTC; size: few; J: TRBJ2-7; D: TRBD1; V: TRBV5-6
CDR3: CASNTIGAGEFYEQYF; DNA: TGTGCCAGCAATACGATAGGAGCGGGAGAGTTCTACGAGCAGTACTTC; size: .; J: TRBJ2-7; D: TRBD2; V: TRBV2
CDR3: CASSSRRLKAFF; DNA: TGTGCCAGCAGTTCGCGTCGTTTGAAAGCTTTCTTT; size: .; J: TRBJ1-1; D: .; V: TRBV28
CDR3: CASSQDPPGQGRETQYF; DNA: TGTGCCAGCAGCCAAGATCCCCCGGGACAGGGGAGAGAGACCCAGTACTTC; size: .; J: TRBJ2-5; D: TRBD1; V: TRBV4-2
CDR3: CASSGRGARYNEQFF; DNA: TGTGCCAGCAGTGGACGGGGGGCCCGCTACAATGAGCAGTTCTTC; size: few; J: TRBJ2-1; D: .; V: TRBV25-1
CDR3: CASSSRRGLAGGNEQFF; DNA: TGTGCCAGCAGCTCTAGGCGGGGACTAGCGGGAGGCAATGAGCAGTTCTTC; size: few; J: TRBJ2-1; D: TRBD2; V: TRBV7-2
CDR3: CASSPRDRGQEQYF; DNA: TGTGCCAGCAGCCCCCGAGACAGGGGGCAGGAGCAGTACTTC; size: .; J: TRBJ2-7; D: TRBD1; V: TRBV11-3
CDR3: CASSDSSGATMAEQFF; DNA: TGCGCCAGCAGTGATTCGAGCGGGGCAACGATGGCTGAGCAGTTCTTC; size: few; J: TRBJ2-1; D: TRBD2; V: TRBV10-2
CDR3: CASSEAGGTGIAFF; DNA: TGTGCCAGCAGTGAAGCAGGGGGGACAGGAATTGCTTTCTTT; size: .; J: TRBJ1-1; D: TRBD1; V: TRBV2
CDR3: CASSLGAGPPRTQYF; DNA: TGTGCCAGCAGCTTAGGGGCGGGCCCTCCGCGGACCCAGTACTTC; size: .; J: TRBJ2-5; D: .; V: TRBV13
CDR3: CAWIHGDTQYF; DNA: TGTGCCTGGATTCACGGAGATACGCAGTATTTT; size: few; J: TRBJ2-3; D: .; V: TRBV30
CDR3: CASRGTGAPYEQYF; DNA: TGTGCCAGCAGAGGGACAGGGGCCCCCTACGAGCAGTACTTC; size: .; J: TRBJ2-7; D: TRBD1; V: TRBV25-1
CDR3: CASSRTDWEQYF; DNA: TGTGCCAGCAGCCGGACAGACTGGGAGCAGTACTTC; size: .; J: TRBJ2-7; D: .; V: TRBV7-9
CDR3: CASSQSLAGGYEQYF; DNA: TGTGCCAGCAGCCAGTCCCTAGCGGGGGGCTACGAGCAGTACTTC; size: few; J: TRBJ2-7; D: TRBD2; V: TRBV16
CDR3: CASSFRSSGANVLTF; DNA: TGTGCCAGCAGCTTTCGGAGTTCTGGGGCCAACGTCCTGACTTTC; size: .; J: TRBJ2-6; D: .; V: TRBV5-4
CDR3: CASSAVETGRGNTIYF; DNA: TGTGCCAGCAGTGCGGTGGAGACAGGGAGAGGAAACACCATATATTTT; size: .; J: TRBJ1-3; D: TRBD1; V: TRBV6-1
CDR3: CASRKLSGGTDTQYF; DNA: TGTGCCAGCCGTAAACTATCGGGGGGCACAGATACGCAGTATTTT; size: .; J: TRBJ2-3; D: .; V: TRBV4-2
CDR3: CASRVGGLSYEQYF; DNA: TGTGCCAGCAGGGTGGGGGGACTATCCTACGAGCAGTACTTC; size: .; J: TRBJ2-7; D: TRBD2; V: TRBV6-5
CDR3: CACKGRVTEAFF; DNA: TGTGCCTGTAAAGGGCGGGTAACTGAAGCTTTCTTT; size: .; J: TRBJ1-1; D: .; V: TRBV28
CDR3: CASSSGRGGTGELFF; DNA: TGTGCCAGCAGTTCCGGACGGGGGGGCACCGGGGAGCTGTTTTTT; size: .; J: TRBJ2-2; D: TRBD2; V: TRBV7-2
CDR3: CASRPHTGSESPLHF; DNA: TGTGCCAGCAGGCCCCATACAGGATCCGAATCACCCCTCCACTTT; size: .; J: TRBJ1-6; D: .; V: TRBV28
CDR3: CATTRQTGINAYEQYF; DNA: TGTGCCACCACCAGACAGACAGGGATTAACGCCTACGAGCAGTACTTC; size: once; J: TRBJ2-7; D: TRBD1; V: TRBV27
CDR3: CASSVIVAGGQEQFF; DNA: TGTGCCAGCTCAGTAATAGTAGCGGGAGGTCAGGAGCAGTTCTTC; size: .; J: TRBJ2-1; D: TRBD2; V: TRBV18
CDR3: CASSYSLGQADTQYF; DNA: TGTGCCAGCAGTTACTCTTTGGGGCAAGCAGATACGCAGTATTTT; size: .; J: TRBJ2-3; D: .; V: TRBV6-5
CDR3: CASRRDFTGELFF; DNA: TGTGCCAGCAGAAGGGACTTCACCGGGGAGCTGTTTTTT; size: .; J: TRBJ2-2; D: .; V: TRBV2
CDR3: CSSSLSSGIDNEQFF; DNA: TGTTCCAGCAGCTTGAGTAGCGGGATTGACAATGAGCAGTTCTTC; size: .; J: TRBJ2-1; D: TRBD2; V: TRBV7-9
CDR3: CATCLGATSTDTQYF; DNA: TGTGCCACCTGCCTGGGAGCCACTAGCACAGATACGCAGTATTTT; size: .; J: TRBJ2-3; D: .; V: TRBV10-3
CDR3: CASSLNSQETQYF; DNA: TGTGCCAGCAGCTTAAACAGTCAAGAGACCCAGTACTTC; size: .; J: TRBJ2-5; D: .; V: TRBV7-6
CDR3: CASSTGQGAYEQYF; DNA: TGTGCCAGTAGTACTGGACAGGGTGCCTACGAGCAGTACTTC; size: .; J: TRBJ2-7; D: TRBD1; V: TRBV19
CDR3: CASSGEQGMNYGYTF; DNA: TGTGCCAGCAGTGGCGAACAGGGAATGAACTATGGCTACACCTTC; size: .; J: TRBJ1-2; D: .; V: TRBV25-1
CDR3: CASSPRTSGNNEQFF; DNA: TGTGCCAGTAGTCCCCGCACTAGCGGGAACAATGAGCAGTTCTTC; size: .; J: TRBJ2-1; D: TRBD2; V: TRBV19
CDR3: CASSQGTAYGYTF; DNA: TGTGCCAGCAGTCAAGGGACAGCCTATGGCTACACCTTC; size: .; J: TRBJ1-2; D: TRBD1; V: TRBV5-5
CDR3: CSGNHGQVTDTQYF; DNA: TGCAGCGGAAACCATGGACAGGTCACAGATACGCAGTATTTT; size: few; J: TRBJ2-3; D: TRBD1; V: TRBV29-1